This TCR beta chain emerged from a study of cytomegalovirus exposure and HLA in healthy donors. Using immunoSEQ multiplex PCR, the repertoire was profiled, and TCRdb retains in-frame clones only, with some absent. This sample has 150,000 to 200,000 clones; about 88% occur once, and the top ten carry 2% to 2.5%. It was the approximately 130-subject validation cohort, separate from the roughly 700-subject first cohort, to which the donors belonged. In this sample, this clone turned up once. Its cognate antigen is unknown. Whole-study results and caveats: CMV antigen specificity of three CMV-associated chains was confirmed in vitro.

The CDR3 consists of 14 residues. Trimming removed 0 bases from V and 3 bases from J, with 9 bases in between. Germline V gene lookup returns CDR1 SGDLS and CDR2 YYNGEE. Sequencing was performed on PBMCs. The V and J genes are TRBV9 and TRBJ1-2, with D maybe TRBD1 (6 bases). The sequence was obtained from a woman between 18 and 30 years old in good health and CMV-seronegative. CDR3 residues: CASSVGQDHYGYTF. As DNA, the CDR3 is TGTGCCAGCAGCGTAGGACAGGACCACTATGGCTACACCTTC.